These 5 T cell receptor beta chains were all obtained from the same sample, sequenced in a study of cytomegalovirus exposure and HLA in healthy donors. A multiplex PCR was run with 60 Vbeta primers and 13 Jbeta primers. Libraries were prepared by immunoSEQ multiplex PCR; TCRdb keeps only in-frame clonotypes and omits some of them. In the table there are approximately 77,000 clones, around 79% of which are singletons. Sequencing used PBMCs. These receptors originate from a man between 35 and 55 years old in good health and CMV-seronegative.

The V gene is TRBV18, the J gene TRBJ2-1; TRBD1 agrees at 9 bases. Germline V lookup: CDR1 KGHSH, CDR2 LQKENI. CDR3 length: 14 residues. After removal of 3 bases from V and 5 bases from J, the junction contained 2 bases not matched to a gene. The CDR3: CASSPRTGDNEQFF. The CDR3 DNA sequence: TGTGCCAGCTCACCCCGGACAGGGGACAATGAGCAGTTCTTC. Full variable domain (remainder filled in from reference TRBV18 and TRBJ2-1): NAGVMQNPRHLVRRRGQEARLRCSPMKGHSHVYWYRQLPEEGLKFMVYLQKENIIDESGMPKERFSAEFPKEGPSILRIQQVVRGDSAAYFCASSPRTGDNEQFFGPGTRLTVL.

The chain joins TRBV5-4 to TRBJ2-1; 11 positions agree with TRBD2. In germline, CDR1 is SGHNT, CDR2 YYREEE (reference sequence). After removal of 2 bases from V and 5 bases from J, the junction contained 6 bases not matched to a gene. The CDR3 has 16 residues. The CDR3 spells CASSLLAGVGDNEQFF. CDR3 DNA sequence: TGTGCCAGCAGCTTACTAGCGGGAGTGGGAGACAATGAGCAGTTCTTC.

The chain couples TRBV6-5 to TRBJ2-2; D is unresolved. Germline CDR1 and CDR2: MNHEY and SVGAGI. V was cut by 0 bases and J by 2 bases, with 7 bases left in between. The CDR3 extends over 15 amino acids. CDR3 region: CASSYSHSNTGELFF. The CDR3 DNA reads as TGTGCCAGCAGTTACTCGCACTCTAACACCGGGGAGCTGTTTTTT.

In nucleotides, the CDR3 is TGCGCCAGCAGCTTCGGACTAGCGCGCTCCTACGAGCAGTACTTC. Translation gives CASSFGLARSYEQYF. The chain recombines TRBV4-1 with TRBJ2-7; TRBD2 aligns across 9 bases. The trim removed 5 bases at V and 0 bases at J, leaving 5 bases unmatched. The length of the CDR3 is 15 residues. Germline assignment: CDR1 MGHRA and CDR2 YSYEKL.

This chain uses TRBV4-3 with TRBJ1-2; D unclear. The CDR3 runs to 14 residues. V was shortened by 0 bases and J by 8 bases, with 13 bases between the two germline ends. CDR1 is LGHNA, CDR2 YSLEER, per germline. The CDR3 nucleotides are TGCGCCAGCAGCCAAGATCTCGGTACTCGGGGCTACACCTTC. It encodes CASSQDLGTRGYTF.